This T cell receptor beta chain was obtained from a study of tumour-infiltrating T cells in Burkitt lymphoma. The wider study: The Burkitt lymphoma cohort spanned all epidemiological subtypes. Productive clonality predicted overall and progression-free survival. General study points: Several public clonotypes recurred in numerous Burkitt lymphoma patients.

The data were produced by immunoSEQ multiplex PCR, yet TCRdb's version contains in-frame clones alone and is incomplete. The sample includes some 2,100 clones, less than 15% of them seen just once. CDR1 is SGHTA and CDR2 is FQGNSA in the germline V gene. The CDR3 length is 14 residues. Unmatched junction bases numbered 6, after V lost 4 bases and J lost 5 bases. Comments on this clone: Its antigen remains unidentified.

The V and J genes are TRBV7-2 and TRBJ2-5, with 8 bases that match TRBD1. Sequencing used tumor tissue. This TCR was recovered from a human donor with Burkitt lymphoma. The CDR3 region is CASSYRTGLETQYF. CDR3 bases: TGTGCCAGCAGCTACAGGACAGGGTTGGAGACCCAGTACTTC.